This T cell receptor beta chain originates from a study of cytomegalovirus exposure and HLA in healthy donors. Study summary: The 95 to 150 validation repertoires used a platform that matched the one used for the approximately 610 first-cohort repertoires, as a later analysis reported. Study-level points and caveats: Most TCR sequences were rare, but some public TCRs occurred in many donors.

Turning to this clone: Antigen: not known.

With 0 bases removed from V and 1 base from J, the gap between germline ends came to 6 bases. There are 15 residues in the CDR3. From germline, CDR1 is MNHEY and CDR2 SVGAGI. Libraries were prepared by immunoSEQ multiplex PCR; TCRdb keeps only in-frame clonotypes and omits some of them. The profile covers almost 75,000 clones, with 70% to 90% appearing a single time and 2.5% to 3.5% taken by the ten largest. The V call is TRBV6-5, the J call TRBJ2-2, with unresolved D. The specimen was PBMCs. The receptor comes from a man under 40 in good health and CMV-seronegative. This chain's CDR3 is CASSYSPGNTGELFF. The CDR3 DNA is TGTGCCAGCAGTTACTCTCCCGGGAACACCGGGGAGCTGTTTTTT.